This T cell receptor (beta chain) was found in a study of T cell responses to AZD1222 COVID-19 vaccine. Across the study: Pooled together were second doses at about 4 or about 12 weeks. The study, taken as a whole, reports: White British ancestry dominated among donors, who included more females, and clonal diversity was possibly underestimated.

This CDR3 has 14 residues. Germline CDR1 and CDR2: MDHEN and SYDVKM. Deletions cut 2 bases from V and 2 bases from J, with 9 bases between. With regard to this clone: The target antigen is unknown.

The data were produced by immunoSEQ multiplex PCR, yet TCRdb's version contains in-frame clones alone and is incomplete. The data hold roughly 160,000 clones, with roughly 86% observed a single time. The chain couples TRBV28 to TRBJ1-1, with TRBD1 as a possible D gene (6 bases). This sequence originates from an adult in good health. This specimen consisted of peripheral blood, obtained on day 0 of AZD1222 vaccination. The CDR3 nucleotides are TGTGCCAGCAGTTTAGCAGGGGTAAACACTGAAGCTTTCTTT. Its translation: CASSLAGVNTEAFF.